This T cell receptor beta chain was sequenced for a study of shared clonotypes between healthy human individuals. In the study overall: Donors, aged 18 to 49, were a couple of women and three men.

Assay used: immunoSEQ multiplex PCR; TCRdb lists only in-frame clones, some missing. The sample consists of over a million clones, roughly 97% of them appearing once. Trimming left V 5 bases short and J 0 bases short, with 11 bases between. Germline V gene lookup returns CDR1 SGHVS and CDR2 FQNEAQ. The CDR3 is 15 residues long. Source material: naive CD4+ T cells sorted from blood. The subset was: CD45RA+ positively selected. This TCR was recovered from a man between 25 and 39 years old in good health. The chain couples TRBV7-8 to TRBJ1-3; D unresolved. CDR3 region: CASSRIEFSGNTIYF. The CDR3 coding sequence is TGTGCCAGCAGCCGTATCGAATTCTCTGGAAACACCATATATTTT.